Shown below are 24 T cell receptor beta chains from a single sample sequenced in a study of T cells in Graves' hyperthyroidism and ophthalmopathy. TCR beta CDR3 region amplification was performed from RNA transcripts. HTBI primers were the set used in a first-round RT-PCR of the TCR CDR3. TCRdb analysed the multiplex PCR reads with MiXCR anew, one entry per CDR3 protein. This table has 620,000 or so distinct CDR3 sequences, more than 14% appearing once. The sample comprised blood. Receptor source: a woman in her forties or fifties with Graves' ophthalmopathy.

This clonotype was observed a handful of times. The rearrangement uses TRBV28 and TRBJ1-4; D is ambiguous. Germline CDR1 reads MDHEN; CDR2 reads SYDVKM. V was clipped by 5 bases and J by 7 bases, with 14 bases between them. This CDR3 contains 14 residues. CDR3 in amino acids: CASSTRLYGEKLFF. CDR3 in DNA: TGTGCCAGCAGTACTCGCCTCTACGGTGAAAAACTGTTTTTT.

This clonotype was counted at least ten times. CDR3 sequence reads: CASSPKGREGLNEQFF. In DNA form, the CDR3 reads TGTGCCAGCTCACCAAAAGGGCGGGAGGGCCTCAATGAGCAGTTCTTC. The rearrangement links TRBV18 to TRBJ2-1; 9 bases agree with TRBD2. CDR1 and CDR2 from the germline V gene are KGHSH and LQKENI. The CDR3 spans 16 residues. V lost 2 bases and J lost 6; bases outside the gene matches: 8. The full variable domain, in which reference TRBV18 and TRBJ2-1 provide the parts outside the CDR3, is NAGVMQNPRHLVRRRGQEARLRCSPMKGHSHVYWYRQLPEEGLKFMVYLQKENIIDESGMPKERFSAEFPKEGPSILRIQQVVRGDSAAYFCASSPKGREGLNEQFFGPGTRLTVL.

This clonotype was seen at least ten times. J is TRBJ2-1 and V is TRBV28, with D perhaps matching TRBD2 (6 bases). Per the germline V gene, CDR1 is MDHEN and CDR2 is SYDVKM. CDR3 length: 13 residues. V was trimmed by 6 bases and J by 4 bases, leaving 10 bases between them. CDR3 coding DNA: TGTGCCAGCAGCATCGGACTATACAATGAGCAGTTCTTC. Translated: CASSIGLYNEQFF.

This clonotype was seen at least ten times. This sequence joins TRBV28 and TRBJ2-3; tentative D call: TRBD1 (6 bases). Germline assignment: CDR1 MDHEN and CDR2 SYDVKM. The length of the CDR3 is 15 residues. Deletions cut 3 bases from V and 0 bases from J, with 10 bases between. The CDR3 DNA is TGTGCCAGCAGTTTCAAGGACAGTAGCACAGATACGCAGTATTTT. Amino acid sequence: CASSFKDSSTDTQYF.

This clonotype has a count of ten or more. The V and J genes are TRBV2 and TRBJ2-1, with 10 bases identical to TRBD1. Germline V lookup: CDR1 SNHLY, CDR2 FYNNEI. V lost 7 bases, J lost 4 bases, and 7 bases stayed unmatched. The CDR3 has 15 residues. This CDR3 is CASNEGQGIYNEQFF. Written as DNA, the CDR3 is TGTGCCAGCAATGAGGGACAGGGGATTTACAATGAGCAGTTCTTC.

This clonotype was seen ten or more times. The chain uses TRBV18 and TRBJ1-1; D is perhaps TRBD1 (6 bases). CDR1 and CDR2 (germline): KGHSH, LQKENI. The CDR3 spans 13 residues. V was shortened by 4 bases and J by 5 bases, with 11 bases between the two germline ends. The chain's CDR3 is CASSRGQPTEAFF. Here the CDR3 DNA reads TGTGCCAGCTCACGAGGACAGCCTACTGAAGCTTTCTTT.

A word on this clonotype: A much larger clone is a single base away; this may be a read error. CDR3 nucleotide sequence: TGTGCCAGCAGTTCTCGGGACGGGGGCTACTACGAGCAGTACTTC. It encodes CASSSRDGGYYEQYF. The chain recombines TRBV28 with TRBJ2-7; either TRBD1 or TRBD2 may fit D (6 bases each). The CDR3 loop spans 15 amino acids. Germline assignment: CDR1 MDHEN and CDR2 SYDVKM. The germline V and J ends were trimmed by 4 bases and 3 bases, with 16 bases remaining between them.

This chain connects TRBV6-2 or TRBV6-3 to TRBJ2-1; maybe TRBD2 (5 bases). The germline gives CDR1 MNHEY, CDR2 SVGEGT. Trimming took off 5 bases at V and 1 base at J, with 18 bases between the two ends. CDR3 length equals 17 residues. The CDR3 region is CASSRPRHRLSYNEQFF. The DNA for the CDR3 is TGTGCCAGCAGTAGACCTCGGCACCGACTATCCTACAATGAGCAGTTCTTC.

Ten or more counts support this clonotype. The chain links TRBV5-1 to TRBJ1-4; D is uncertain. CDR3 length equals 14 residues. CDR1 SGHRS and CDR2 YFSETQ come from the germline V gene. Trimming shortened V by 4 bases and J by 5 bases, and 12 bases separated the two germline ends. CDR3 amino acids: CASSPGGNNEKLFF. CDR3 coding DNA: TGCGCCAGCAGCCCGGGTGGCAACAATGAAAAACTGTTTTTT. Together with reference TRBV5-1 and TRBJ1-4, the CDR3 gives the full variable domain: KAGVTQTPRYLIKTRGQQVTLSCSPISGHRSVSWYQQTPGQGLQFLFEYFSETQRNKGNFPGRFSGRQFSNSRSEMNVSTLELGDSALYLCASSPGGNNEKLFFGSGTQLSVL.

The table lists this clonotype with a few counts. CDR3 in amino acids: CASSQPLAGGGDIQYF. In nucleotides, the CDR3 is TGTGCCAGCAGTCAACCTCTAGCGGGGGGAGGGGACATTCAGTACTTC. The chain carries TRBV6-1 and TRBJ2-4; 11 positions match TRBD2. V dropped 5 bases and J dropped 8; count of bases not matched to a gene: 11. Germline V gene lookup returns CDR1 MNHNS and CDR2 SASEGT. The CDR3 runs to 16 residues.

The chain combines TRBV6-2 or TRBV6-3 with TRBJ2-7; 10 nucleotides line up with TRBD2. The ends lost 6 bases at V and 3 bases at J; junction bases unmatched: 8. Germline V gene sequence: CDR1 MNHEY, CDR2 SVGEGT. The CDR3 has 15 amino acids. The CDR3 nucleotides are TGTGCCAGCAGAATAGGACTAGCGGAGTTCTACGAGCAGTACTTC. This encodes CASRIGLAEFYEQYF.

This clonotype occurred many times. The chain links TRBV11-2 to TRBJ2-7, with 13 bases fitting TRBD2. This CDR3 is built from 16 residues. CDR1 SGHAT and CDR2 FQNNGV come from the germline V gene. Germline trimming cut 2 bases from V and 2 bases from J; bases unmatched to any gene: 3. Written as DNA, the CDR3 is TGTGCCAGCAGCTTACGGACTAGCGGGAGAACCTACGAGCAGTACTTC. This translates into CASSLRTSGRTYEQYF.

V usage is TRBV7-9 and J usage is TRBJ2-1; 12 nucleotides line up with TRBD2. Trimming cost V 0 bases and J 10 bases; bases outside gene matches: 10. The CDR3 is made up of 17 amino acids. The germline gives CDR1 SEHNR, CDR2 FQNEAQ (reference sequence). The CDR3 spells CASSLATLAGGPREQFF. CDR3 nucleotides: TGTGCCAGCAGCTTAGCTACACTAGCGGGAGGACCACGGGAGCAGTTCTTC.

In its sample, this clonotype was seen many times. V and J are TRBV7-8 and TRBJ2-1; no clear D. V gave up 4 bases and J gave up 0 bases, with 10 bases separating them. From germline, CDR1 is SGHVS and CDR2 FQNEAQ. This CDR3 is built from 15 residues. The CDR3 coding sequence is TGTGCCAGCAGCTCTCGAGAGATCTCCTACAATGAGCAGTTCTTC. This encodes CASSSREISYNEQFF.

About this clonotype itself: This may come from a read error, since a much larger clone is one base off. The chain recombines TRBV9 with TRBJ2-7, with D perhaps matching TRBD1 (6 bases). Trimming pared 2 bases from V and 2 bases from J, leaving 14 bases between. Germline V gives CDR1 SGDLS, CDR2 YYNGEE. This CDR3 has 15 residues. CDR3 amino acids: CASSVRDTKAYEQYF. In DNA, the CDR3 is TGTGCCAGCAGCGTCCGGGACACCAAGGCCTACGAGCAGTACTTC.

This clonotype was seen at least ten times. The genes are TRBV7-2 and TRBJ2-7; perhaps TRBD1 as D (6 bases). The CDR3 is 13 residues long. V shed 7 bases and J shed 2 bases, with 12 bases lying between them. Germline V CDR1 and CDR2: SGHTA, FQGNSA. CDR3 coding DNA: TGTGCCAGCAATTCAGGGGAGACCTACGAGCAGTACTTC. The encoded protein is CASNSGETYEQYF.

This chain uses TRBV28 with TRBJ2-7; D is unclear. Germline assignment: CDR1 MDHEN and CDR2 SYDVKM. CDR3 size: 11 residues. Trimming stripped 2 bases from V and 6 bases from J, with 5 bases between. The CDR3 loop is CASSLISEQYF. The DNA of the CDR3 is TGTGCCAGCAGTTTAATAAGCGAGCAGTACTTC. Full variable domain (rest looked up from reference TRBV28 and TRBJ2-7): DVKVTQSSRYLVKRTGEKVFLECVQDMDHENMFWYRQDPGLGLRLIYFSYDVKMKEKGDIPEGYSVSREKKERFSLILESASTNQTSMYLCASSLISEQYFGPGTRLTVT.

This clonotype was seen a handful of times. CDR3 loop: CATRTSATNTGELFF. The DNA of the CDR3 is TGTGCCACCCGGACTAGCGCAACGAACACCGGGGAGCTGTTTTTT. The chain couples TRBV24-1 to TRBJ2-2; 9 bases line up with TRBD2. This CDR3 is built from 15 residues. The V and J ends lost 9 bases and 0 bases, in that order; junction bases with no gene match: 4. CDR1 and CDR2 (germline): KGHDR, SFDVKD.

The sample holds a few counts of this clonotype. V and J are TRBV6-1 and TRBJ2-2; 8 nucleotides line up with TRBD1. J lost 3 bases, V lost 6 bases, and 9 bases had no gene match. Germline V gives CDR1 MNHNS, CDR2 SASEGT. This CDR3 has 16 amino acids. The CDR3 reads CASRQQGVIDTGELFF. CDR3 coding DNA: TGTGCCAGCAGGCAACAGGGGGTTATCGACACCGGGGAGCTGTTTTTT.

CDR3 DNA sequence: TGTGCCAGCAGTTACCAACAGGGGAGGTCAGGCGAGCAGTACTTC. It translates to CASSYQQGRSGEQYF. The rearrangement uses TRBV6-5 and TRBJ2-7, with D tentatively TRBD1 (7 bases). The CDR3 covers 15 residues. Trimming took off 2 bases at V and 6 bases at J, with 17 bases between the two ends. Germline-derived CDR1 and CDR2 are MNHEY and SVGAGI.

In this sample, this clonotype turned up many times. J is TRBJ1-6 and V is TRBV11-2; D is possibly TRBD1 (6 bases). The V gene lost 2 bases and the J gene lost 7 bases, with 21 bases spanning the gap. This CDR3 has 18 amino acids. Germline lookup yields CDR1 SGHAT and CDR2 FQNNGV. CDR3 residues: CASSLSAGFRTDNSPLHF. The CDR3 DNA reads TGTGCCAGCAGCTTATCAGCAGGGTTCCGGACAGACAATTCACCCCTCCACTTT.

This clonotype was seen ten or more times. The rearrangement uses TRBV5-1 and TRBJ1-1, with 11 bases lining up with TRBD1. CDR3 size: 16 residues. V was clipped by 0 bases and J by 4 bases; unmatched bases: 5. The germline gives CDR1 SGHRS, CDR2 YFSETQ. CDR3 in amino acids: CASSLVGQGAVTEAFF. For the CDR3, the DNA is TGCGCCAGCAGCTTGGTTGGACAGGGGGCTGTCACTGAAGCTTTCTTT. Complete variable domain (other parts from reference TRBV5-1 and TRBJ1-1): KAGVTQTPRYLIKTRGQQVTLSCSPISGHRSVSWYQQTPGQGLQFLFEYFSETQRNKGNFPGRFSGRQFSNSRSEMNVSTLELGDSALYLCASSLVGQGAVTEAFFGQGTRLTVV.

This clonotype was counted at least ten times. The rearrangement uses TRBV11-2 and TRBJ2-3, with 9 bases fitting TRBD2. V shed 1 base and J 3 bases; nucleotides not matched to a gene: 5. The germline V gene has CDR1 SGHAT and CDR2 FQNNGV. This CDR3 comprises 16 residues. The CDR3 bases are TGTGCCAGCAGCTTAGGCGGGAGGGCCGGGACAGATACGCAGTATTTT. This gives the protein CASSLGGRAGTDTQYF.

Many counts were recorded for this clonotype. The chain combines TRBV7-8 with TRBJ2-5; weak D call: TRBD2 (6 bases). V gave up 2 bases and J gave up 7 bases, with 26 bases separating them. The CDR3 has 18 amino acids. Germline V gene lookup returns CDR1 SGHVS and CDR2 FQNEAQ. The CDR3 DNA reads TGTGCCAGCAGCTTATCCCACCAGACCATTAAAGGGGAGGCGACCCAGTACTTC. The encoded protein is CASSLSHQTIKGEATQYF.